A selection of T cell receptor beta chains follows, all from one sample in a study of CD8 T cells in ankylosing spondylitis. TCRdb itself ran the 5' RACE reads through MiXCR, one entry per CDR3 protein. This sample has under 35,000 distinct CDR3 sequences; about 7.8% occur once, and the top ten carry more than 9%. Sequencing was performed on blood, either unsorted or a sorted T cell fraction (not recorded which). The receptors were sampled from a male donor with ankylosing spondylitis or in good health (not recorded which). Both conserved end residues are part of each CDR3. The D gene is left open where the match is weak. Clone size is shown for a subset of rows, as once, few, many or a class of expanded clone.

D gene: TRBD2
J gene: TRBJ2-5
V gene: TRBV28
clone size: many
CDR3 protein: CASSSRRAGMWETQYF
CDR3 DNA: TGTGCCAGCAGTTCACGTCGAGCGGGGATGTGGGAGACCCAGTACTTC

D gene: NA
J gene: TRBJ1-1
V gene: TRBV5-1
clone size: few
CDR3 protein: CASSWIGGNTEAFF
CDR3 DNA: TGCGCCAGCAGCTGGATCGGGGGGAACACTGAAGCTTTCTTT

D gene: TRBD2
J gene: TRBJ2-2
V gene: TRBV5-1
clone size: many
CDR3 protein: CASSYLAGVDTGELFF
CDR3 DNA: TGCGCCAGCAGCTACCTAGCGGGAGTGGACACCGGGGAGCTGTTTTTT

D gene: NA
J gene: TRBJ1-2
V gene: TRBV16
clone size: many
CDR3 protein: CASSARNYGYTF
CDR3 DNA: TGTGCCAGCAGCGCCCGAAACTATGGCTACACCTTC

D gene: NA
J gene: TRBJ2-7
V gene: TRBV6-5
clone size: many
CDR3 protein: CASSIQGGHYEQYF
CDR3 DNA: TGTGCCAGCAGTATACAGGGAGGCCACTACGAGCAGTACTTC

D gene: NA
J gene: TRBJ2-5
V gene: TRBV12-3/TRBV12-4
clone size: medium-sized
CDR3 protein: CASSPLETQYF
CDR3 DNA: TGTGCCAGCAGCCCTTTAGAGACCCAGTACTTC

D gene: NA
J gene: TRBJ2-2
V gene: TRBV5-1
clone size: NA
CDR3 protein: CASSLGRLTPNTGELFF
CDR3 DNA: TGCGCCAGCAGCTTGGGGCGCCTGACCCCAAACACCGGGGAGCTGTTTTTT

D gene: NA
J gene: TRBJ2-2
V gene: TRBV28
clone size: many
CDR3 protein: CASSLFLSAPRELFF
CDR3 DNA: TGTGCCAGCAGTTTATTCCTTTCGGCCCCCCGGGAGCTGTTTTTT

D gene: NA
J gene: TRBJ2-6
V gene: TRBV7-2
clone size: NA
CDR3 protein: CASSLGSLHSGANVLTF
CDR3 DNA: TGTGCCAGCAGCTTAGGGTCTCTCCACTCTGGGGCCAACGTCCTGACTTTC

D gene: TRBD2
J gene: TRBJ2-1
V gene: TRBV19
clone size: many
CDR3 protein: CASSGRLDEQFF
CDR3 DNA: TGTGCCAGTAGCGGGAGGTTGGATGAGCAGTTCTTC

D gene: NA
J gene: TRBJ1-2
V gene: TRBV6-1
clone size: many
CDR3 protein: CASSPWIVLEGNYGYTF
CDR3 DNA: TGTGCCAGCAGTCCGTGGATAGTCCTGGAGGGTAACTATGGCTACACCTTC

D gene: NA
J gene: TRBJ2-7
V gene: TRBV20-1
clone size: many
CDR3 protein: CSARGREQSYEQYF
CDR3 DNA: TGCAGTGCTAGAGGCAGGGAGCAGTCCTACGAGCAGTACTTC

D gene: NA
J gene: TRBJ2-3
V gene: TRBV27
clone size: many
CDR3 protein: CASKSTTGTDTQYF
CDR3 DNA: TGTGCCAGCAAGTCGACAACGGGGACAGATACGCAGTATTTT

D gene: NA
J gene: TRBJ1-1
V gene: TRBV28
clone size: many
CDR3 protein: CASSFGGTNTEAFF
CDR3 DNA: TGTGCCAGCAGTTTCGGAGGGACGAACACTGAAGCTTTCTTT

D gene: NA
J gene: TRBJ2-3
V gene: TRBV20-1
clone size: NA
CDR3 protein: CSWSQAPGMTDTQYF
CDR3 DNA: TGCAGTTGGAGCCAGGCTCCCGGGATGACAGATACGCAGTATTTT

D gene: NA
J gene: TRBJ2-1
V gene: TRBV20-1
clone size: NA
CDR3 protein: CSASSLLSISLVEQFF
CDR3 DNA: TGCAGTGCTAGTTCTCTGCTCTCGATCTCTTTGGTGGAGCAGTTCTTC

D gene: NA
J gene: TRBJ1-2
V gene: TRBV28
clone size: many
CDR3 protein: CASSGVGGRRYGYTF
CDR3 DNA: TGTGCCAGCAGTGGTGTGGGGGGCAGAAGGTATGGCTACACCTTC

D gene: NA
J gene: TRBJ1-1
V gene: TRBV20-1
clone size: many
CDR3 protein: CSASPPGTTEAFF
CDR3 DNA: TGCAGTGCTAGTCCTCCAGGGACCACTGAAGCTTTCTTT

D gene: NA
J gene: TRBJ2-3
V gene: TRBV7-2
clone size: many
CDR3 protein: CASSRPLRDTQYF
CDR3 DNA: TGTGCCAGCAGCCGTCCTCTAAGGGATACGCAGTATTTT

D gene: NA
J gene: TRBJ2-1
V gene: TRBV3-1
clone size: many
CDR3 protein: CASSQGGGFPFSYNEQFF
CDR3 DNA: TGTGCCAGCAGCCAAGGAGGGGGGTTCCCGTTCTCCTACAATGAGCAGTTCTTC

D gene: TRBD2
J gene: TRBJ2-1
V gene: TRBV12-3/TRBV12-4
clone size: few
CDR3 protein: CASSLMAGVEQFF
CDR3 DNA: TGTGCCAGCAGTTTGATGGCGGGAGTTGAGCAGTTCTTC

D gene: TRBD1
J gene: TRBJ2-2
V gene: TRBV24-1
clone size: many
CDR3 protein: CATKGTGANTGELFF
CDR3 DNA: TGTGCCACCAAAGGGACAGGGGCGAACACCGGGGAGCTGTTTTTT

D gene: TRBD2
J gene: TRBJ2-5
V gene: TRBV4-1
clone size: many
CDR3 protein: CASSQSPVSGSSAETQYF
CDR3 DNA: TGCGCCAGCAGCCAAAGTCCGGTTAGCGGGAGTTCCGCGGAGACCCAGTACTTC

D gene: NA
J gene: TRBJ2-1
V gene: TRBV4-2
clone size: large
CDR3 protein: CASSQGEGQLNEQFF
CDR3 DNA: TGTGCCAGCAGCCAAGGGGAGGGACAGCTCAATGAGCAGTTCTTC

D gene: NA
J gene: TRBJ2-3
V gene: TRBV27
clone size: medium-sized
CDR3 protein: CASSLNLGSSTDTQYF
CDR3 DNA: TGTGCCAGCAGTCTTAACTTGGGGTCTAGCACAGATACGCAGTATTTT

D gene: NA
J gene: TRBJ2-6
V gene: TRBV19
clone size: NA
CDR3 protein: CASSRRSSGANVLTF
CDR3 DNA: TGTGCCAGTAGTCGCAGGAGCTCTGGGGCCAACGTCCTGACTTTC

D gene: TRBD2
J gene: TRBJ2-1
V gene: TRBV7-2
clone size: NA
CDR3 protein: CASSLGAGGLNEQFF
CDR3 DNA: TGTGCCAGCAGCTTAGGGGCGGGAGGGCTAAATGAGCAGTTCTTC

D gene: NA
J gene: TRBJ2-7
V gene: TRBV27
clone size: many
CDR3 protein: CASSSGALSYEQYF
CDR3 DNA: TGTGCCAGCAGTTCTGGGGCCCTCTCCTACGAGCAGTACTTC

D gene: NA
J gene: TRBJ2-1
V gene: TRBV6-2/TRBV6-3
clone size: medium-sized
CDR3 protein: CASSYGGNYNEQFF
CDR3 DNA: TGTGCCAGCAGTTATGGAGGAAACTACAATGAGCAGTTCTTC

D gene: TRBD2
J gene: TRBJ2-1
V gene: TRBV19
clone size: few
CDR3 protein: CASSLGVAGVRGEQFF
CDR3 DNA: TGTGCCAGTAGTCTGGGGGTAGCGGGAGTACGGGGTGAGCAGTTCTTC

D gene: NA
J gene: TRBJ1-5
V gene: TRBV12-3/TRBV12-4
clone size: many
CDR3 protein: CASSTTDSNQPQHF
CDR3 DNA: TGTGCCAGCAGTACCACAGATAGCAATCAGCCCCAGCATTTT

D gene: NA
J gene: TRBJ1-1
V gene: TRBV3-1
clone size: many
CDR3 protein: CASRRTVNTEAFF
CDR3 DNA: TGTGCCAGCAGACGGACGGTGAACACTGAAGCTTTCTTT

D gene: TRBD2
J gene: TRBJ2-3
V gene: TRBV3-1
clone size: many
CDR3 protein: CASSQFPSGHTDTQYF
CDR3 DNA: TGTGCCAGCAGCCAATTCCCTAGCGGACACACAGATACGCAGTATTTT

D gene: NA
J gene: TRBJ2-5
V gene: TRBV7-2
clone size: NA
CDR3 protein: CASSLQQETQYF
CDR3 DNA: TGTGCCAGCAGCTTACAGCAAGAGACCCAGTACTTC

D gene: NA
J gene: TRBJ2-1
V gene: TRBV10-3
clone size: medium-sized
CDR3 protein: CAISGGGGVGYNEQFF
CDR3 DNA: TGTGCCATCAGTGGTGGCGGGGGCGTGGGCTACAATGAGCAGTTCTTC

D gene: TRBD1
J gene: TRBJ1-1
V gene: TRBV7-8
clone size: many
CDR3 protein: CASSSGTGGLSGTEAFF
CDR3 DNA: TGTGCCAGCAGCTCCGGGACAGGGGGTTTATCGGGTACTGAAGCTTTCTTT

D gene: NA
J gene: TRBJ2-3
V gene: TRBV29-1
clone size: many
CDR3 protein: CSVADGTDTQYF
CDR3 DNA: TGCAGCGTCGCGGACGGCACAGATACGCAGTATTTT

D gene: TRBD2
J gene: TRBJ2-1
V gene: TRBV6-1
clone size: many
CDR3 protein: CASRRIAGGRFNEQFF
CDR3 DNA: TGTGCCAGCAGGCGAATAGCGGGAGGGCGTTTCAATGAGCAGTTCTTC